This TCR beta chain appears in the sequencing data of a study of blood T cell repertoires in COVID-19. Overall study context: Spain, Italy and the United States supplied samples that represented acute and convalescent COVID-19.

CDR3 size: 16 residues. Deletions cut 0 bases from V and 0 bases from J, with 10 bases between. CDR1 is SGHKS and CDR2 is YYEKEE in the germline V gene (reference sequence). In the authors' workflow: Scientists estimated how many nucleated cells there were by amplifying reference gene primers. Using immunoSEQ multiplex PCR, the repertoire was profiled, and TCRdb retains in-frame clones only, with some absent. V and J calls and clone size are given by that table; D and trimming were obtained from the DNA. Of about 300,000 clones listed, about four fifths are singletons. The TCR originated in a woman aged 50 to 60 with acute or convalescent COVID-19. The specimen was peripheral blood. The chain carries TRBV5-5 and TRBJ1-5; no clear D. CDR3 DNA: TGTGCCAGCAGCTTGGATACAGCCTTTAGCAATCAGCCCCAGCATTTT. Its protein is CASSLDTAFSNQPQHF.